Presented here are 29 T cell receptor beta chains from one specimen sequenced in a study of blood T cell repertoires in COVID-19. Data came from immunoSEQ multiplex PCR; TCRdb stores just in-frame clones and leaves some out. The data contain some 150,000 clones, approximately 85% of them seen just once; the ten biggest clones take up roughly 2.9%. The sequenced material came from peripheral blood. These receptors all come from a middle-aged man with acute or convalescent COVID-19.

The chain joins TRBV19 to TRBJ2-1, with 8 nucleotides matching TRBD2. This CDR3 has 16 residues. Germline V gives CDR1 LNHDA, CDR2 SQIVND (reference sequence). V was pared by 2 bases and J by 9 bases, with 12 bases of the junction left unmatched. As DNA, the CDR3 is TGTGCCAGTAGTATAATGGCGGGAGGCGCCGGGTCTGAGCAGTTCTTC. Its protein is CASSIMAGGAGSEQFF.

The rearrangement joins TRBV27 to TRBJ1-1; no reliable D call. CDR3 length: 14 amino acids. Germline CDR1 reads MNHEY; CDR2 reads SMNVEV (reference sequence). V lost 2 bases, J lost 8 bases, and 15 bases lay in between. This chain's CDR3 is CASSLVVGVSEAFF. As DNA, the CDR3 is TGTGCCAGCAGTTTAGTGGTCGGGGTATCGGAAGCTTTCTTT.

The rearrangement links TRBV18 to TRBJ2-1, with 9 bases identical to TRBD1. CDR1 and CDR2 from the germline V gene are KGHSH and LQKENI. The length of the CDR3 is 17 residues. With 3 bases clipped from V and 8 bases from J, the junction kept 14 bases outside the gene matches. CDR3 amino acids: CASSPQAGTGILYEQFF. CDR3 nucleotide sequence: TGTGCCAGCTCACCTCAAGCCGGGACAGGGATTTTGTATGAGCAGTTCTTC.

The chain employs TRBV7-9 and TRBJ1-3; 11 bases are shared with TRBD1. The germline CDR1 and CDR2 sequences are SEHNR and FQNEAQ (reference sequence). The J segment lost 2 bases and the V segment lost 2 bases, leaving 2 bases of the junction unmatched. The CDR3 consists of 16 residues. The CDR3 region is CASSLTGQGAGNTIYF. CDR3 coding DNA: TGTGCCAGCAGCTTAACGGGACAGGGGGCTGGAAACACCATATATTTT.

The chain links TRBV7-9 to TRBJ2-3; D is uncertain. The CDR3 is 14 residues long. Looked up from germline, CDR1 is SEHNR and CDR2 is FQNEAQ (reference sequence). Between the trimmed V and J ends, which lost 1 base and 4 bases, there was a span of 9 bases. CDR3 sequence (DNA): TGTGCCAGCAGCTTAGTATTGGCTGCAGATACGCAGTATTTT. Translated: CASSLVLAADTQYF. Combining the CDR3 with reference TRBV7-9 and TRBJ2-3 gives the whole variable domain DTGVSQNPRHKITKRGQNVTFRCDPISEHNRLYWYRQTLGQGPEFLTYFQNEAQLEKSRLLSDRFSAERPKGSFSTLEIQRTEQGDSAMYLCASSLVLAADTQYFGPGTRLTVL.

The genes are TRBV5-6 and TRBJ1-1; 10 bases are shared with TRBD1. The CDR3 loop spans 14 amino acids. Germline CDR1 and CDR2: SGHDT and YYEEEE. The V and J ends lost 4 bases and 6 bases, in that order; junction bases with no gene match: 6. The CDR3 protein is CASSQTGGPSEAFF. CDR3 coding DNA: TGTGCCAGCAGCCAGACAGGGGGCCCTTCTGAAGCTTTCTTT.

The chain carries TRBV19 and TRBJ1-1, with a possible D match to TRBD1 (5 bases). This CDR3 has 15 amino acids. Germline CDR1 reads LNHDA; CDR2 reads SQIVND (reference sequence). Trimming cost V 0 bases and J 5 bases, with 13 bases left between them. Here the CDR3 DNA reads TGTGCCAGTAGTATAGACGGGGGAAGAAGGACTGAAGCTTTCTTT. Translation gives CASSIDGGRRTEAFF.

This chain uses TRBV6-5 with TRBJ1-2; 10 nucleotides match TRBD1. There are 14 residues in the CDR3. The germline CDR1 and CDR2 sequences are MNHEY and SVGAGI. With 7 bases clipped from V and 4 bases from J, the junction kept 6 bases outside the gene matches. The CDR3 coding sequence is TGTGCCAGCAAAGACAGGGGGCGAGTCTATGGCTACACCTTC. Amino acids: CASKDRGRVYGYTF.

The chain uses TRBV5-4 and TRBJ1-5; D not certain. Trimming took off 7 bases at V and 2 bases at J, with 13 bases between the two ends. The CDR3 has 14 residues. Germline values: CDR1 SGHNT, CDR2 YYREEE (reference sequence). The CDR3 coding sequence is TGTGCCAGCCCCCCTGAAGGAGGCAATCAGCCCCAGCATTTT. Its protein is CASPPEGGNQPQHF.

As regards this clone: The junction differs from germline at one of its ends, possibly a read error. CDR3: CASSSGGGTQETQYF. The CDR3 region has the DNA TGTGCTAGCAGCTCCGGCGGGGGGACTCAAGAGACCCAGTACTTC. The chain links TRBV7-7 to TRBJ2-5; 8 nucleotides agree with TRBD2. CDR3 length: 15 residues. The germline CDR1 and CDR2 sequences are SSHAT and FNYEAQ (reference sequence).

The chain recombines TRBV7-2 with TRBJ2-7, with D perhaps matching TRBD1 (6 bases). Trimming shortened V by 0 bases and J by 4 bases, and 13 bases separated the two germline ends. This CDR3 has 15 amino acids. Germline V gene data show CDR1 as SGHTA and CDR2 as FQGNSA. The DNA for the CDR3 is TGTGCCAGCAGCTTAGCGCCAGGGGCGATGTACGAGCAGTACTTC. This encodes CASSLAPGAMYEQYF.

V and J are TRBV5-1 and TRBJ2-5; TRBD2 matches at 12 bases. Germline V CDR1 and CDR2: SGHRS, YFSETQ. This CDR3 is 16 amino acids long. Unmatched junction bases numbered 6, after V lost 3 bases and J lost 3 bases. The CDR3 coding sequence is TGCGCCAGCAGCTCCCGACTAGCGGGGGCCAAAGAGACCCAGTACTTC. This codes for CASSSRLAGAKETQYF.

The rearrangement uses TRBV2 and TRBJ2-7, with TRBD2 as a possible D gene (6 bases). Trimming took off 8 bases at V and 0 bases at J, with 17 bases between the two ends. The CDR3 sequence is 15 residues long. The germline V gene has CDR1 SNHLY and CDR2 FYNNEI. Written as DNA, the CDR3 is TGTGCCAGCCGCCCAGTGGGAGGACTCTCCTACGAGCAGTACTTC. Translated, it gives CASRPVGGLSYEQYF.

The CDR3 sequence: CASSLGGNYGYTF. In nucleotides, the CDR3 is TGTGCCAGCAGTTTGGGGGGGAACTATGGCTACACCTTC. This chain connects TRBV12-3 or TRBV12-4 to TRBJ1-2, with D perhaps matching TRBD1 (5 bases). The CDR3 loop spans 13 amino acids. Deletions cut 3 bases from V and 2 bases from J, with 7 bases between.

This chain uses TRBV30 with TRBJ2-7; possibly TRBD1 for D (6 bases). Germline CDR1 GTSNPN, CDR2 SVGIG (reference sequence). V dropped 5 bases and J dropped 3 bases, with 23 bases sitting between them. The CDR3 extends over 16 amino acids. Here the CDR3 DNA reads TGTGCCTGGGTTGACTATTTTGAGACAGGTAGCTACGAGCAGTACTTC. As protein: CAWVDYFETGSYEQYF.

A few counts support this clone. The V gene is TRBV5-1, the J gene TRBJ1-1; TRBD1 matches at 9 bases. The J segment lost 2 bases and the V segment lost 4 bases, leaving 6 bases of the junction unmatched. Germline V lookup: CDR1 SGHRS, CDR2 YFSETQ. The CDR3 has 15 amino acids. CDR3 in amino acids: CASSETGQGNTEAFF. Written as DNA, the CDR3 is TGCGCCAGCAGCGAGACGGGACAGGGAAACACTGAAGCTTTCTTT.

This clone has a single count. The chain joins TRBV20-1 to TRBJ1-1, with 8 positions matching TRBD1. The CDR3 totals 17 residues. V shed 3 bases and J 3 bases; nucleotides not matched to a gene: 15. Germline assignment: CDR1 DFQATT and CDR2 SNEGSKA (reference sequence). In DNA form, the CDR3 reads TGCAGTGCTAGTGGAGGTCTAAGGACAGGGAGGCACACTGAAGCTTTCTTT. Translated, it gives CSASGGLRTGRHTEAFF.

This clone appeared once. This chain connects TRBV10-3 to TRBJ1-6; D might be TRBD1 (5 bases). Trimming pared 5 bases from V and 7 bases from J, leaving 9 bases between. The CDR3 covers 13 residues. Germline lookup yields CDR1 ENHRY and CDR2 SYGVKD. CDR3 sequence: CAISTDSNSPLHF. DNA of the CDR3: TGTGCCATCAGTACCGACAGCAATTCACCCCTCCACTTT.

The CDR3 DNA sequence: TGTGCCAGCAGTGATGGACAGGGGATAAGCAATCAGCCCCAGCATTTT. Its protein product is CASSDGQGISNQPQHF. V usage is TRBV2 and J usage is TRBJ1-5; 9 bases agree with TRBD1. Germline CDR1 SNHLY, CDR2 FYNNEI. V lost 3 bases and J lost 1; bases outside the gene matches: 4. This CDR3 is 16 amino acids long.

This sequence joins TRBV2 and TRBJ1-1, with no clear D. The CDR3 is made up of 14 amino acids. Germline lookup yields CDR1 SNHLY and CDR2 FYNNEI. V lost 6 bases and J lost 0, with 11 bases in between. In DNA, the CDR3 is TGTGCCAGCAGAGAGACTGAAATGAACACTGAAGCTTTCTTT. It specifies CASRETEMNTEAFF.

Concerning this clone itself: The same CDR3 can be traced to other DNA sequences in this sample. This chain links TRBV30 with TRBJ1-5, with a possible D match to TRBD1 (6 bases). Germline V gene sequence: CDR1 GTSNPN, CDR2 SVGIG (reference sequence). The CDR3 runs to 11 residues. V was pared by 2 bases and J by 12 bases, with 11 bases between. CDR3 amino acids: CAWSTGPLQHF. The CDR3 DNA reads as TGTGCCTGGAGTACAGGGCCACTCCAGCATTTT.

V gene TRBV6-5 combines with J gene TRBJ2-7; TRBD1 matches 11 bases. The CDR3 extends over 14 amino acids. The V segment lost 9 bases and the J segment 4 bases; nucleotides outside the gene matches: 8. Germline CDR1 MNHEY, CDR2 SVGAGI. CDR3 loop: CASLPGDRGYEQYF. In DNA, the CDR3 is TGTGCCAGTCTGCCCGGGGACAGGGGGTACGAGCAGTACTTC.

This clone occurred once. V usage is TRBV5-1 and J usage is TRBJ1-5; TRBD1 agrees at 12 bases. After removal of 4 bases from V and 6 bases from J, the junction contained 11 bases not matched to a gene. Germline CDR1 is SGHRS and CDR2 is YFSETQ. This CDR3 region has 17 residues. In nucleotides, the CDR3 is TGCGCCAGCAGCCCAGGGACAGGGGGCCAAGCTCGTCAGCCCCAGCATTTT. Its translation is CASSPGTGGQARQPQHF.

As to this clone: The same CDR3 also results from other DNA sequences found in this sample. The chain combines TRBV6-5 with TRBJ1-2, with D possibly matching TRBD1 (5 bases). CDR3 length: 15 amino acids. Per germline, CDR1 MNHEY and CDR2 SVGAGI. Trimming left V 0 bases short and J 3 bases short, with 11 bases between. CDR3 sequence (DNA): TGTGCCAGCAGTTACTCGGGAACAGGCGACTATGGCTACACCTTC. Its translation: CASSYSGTGDYGYTF.

The CDR3 DNA sequence: TGTGCCAGCAGCTTGGGTGGGACAGGGTCCCTAAATCAGCCCCAGCATTTT. It encodes CASSLGGTGSLNQPQHF. The chain employs TRBV5-6 and TRBJ1-5; 9 bases align to TRBD1. V dropped 0 bases and J dropped 4; count of bases not matched to a gene: 8. The CDR3 spans 17 residues. In germline, CDR1 is SGHDT, CDR2 YYEEEE.

The gene calls are TRBV10-3 and TRBJ1-4; D gene uncertain. From germline, CDR1 is ENHRY and CDR2 SYGVKD. This CDR3 is 14 amino acids long. V was shortened by 4 bases and J by 1 base, with 7 bases between the two germline ends. The CDR3 nucleotides read TGTGCCATCAGTGGTAGCAGAACTAATGAAAAACTGTTTTTT. This gives the protein CAISGSRTNEKLFF.

This chain uses TRBV5-1 with TRBJ2-7; 7 bases are shared with TRBD1. There are 14 residues in the CDR3. CDR1 is SGHRS, CDR2 YFSETQ, per germline. V was clipped by 3 bases and J by 3 bases; unmatched bases: 6. CDR3 in amino acids: CASSSGTVYYEQYF. The CDR3 nucleotides are TGCGCCAGCAGCTCAGGGACAGTCTACTACGAGCAGTACTTC. Full variable domain (outside the CDR3, taken from reference TRBV5-1 and TRBJ2-7): KAGVTQTPRYLIKTRGQQVTLSCSPISGHRSVSWYQQTPGQGLQFLFEYFSETQRNKGNFPGRFSGRQFSNSRSEMNVSTLELGDSALYLCASSSGTVYYEQYFGPGTRLTVT.

This chain joins TRBV5-6 and TRBJ2-5; no reliable D call. CDR1 is SGHDT and CDR2 is YYEEEE in the germline V gene. The CDR3 length is 13 residues. Deletions cut 3 bases from V and 2 bases from J, with 8 bases between. CDR3 DNA: TGTGCCAGCAGCTGGGCCTTACAAGAGACCCAGTACTTC. It translates to CASSWALQETQYF.

The chain is built from TRBV3-1 (or the pseudogene TRBV3-2) and TRBJ2-7, with TRBD1 matching over 7 bases. Trimming cost V 0 bases and J 2 bases; bases outside gene matches: 4. The germline gives CDR1 LGHDT, CDR2 YNNKEL (reference sequence). There are 15 residues in the CDR3. The CDR3 region is CASSQDLGQTYEQYF. CDR3 nucleotides: TGTGCCAGCAGCCAAGATTTGGGACAGACCTACGAGCAGTACTTC.